This T cell receptor beta chain was documented in a study of breast tumors, draining lymph nodes, adjacent tissues. Study observations and caveats: Tumor TCR diversity was below lymph nodes but above nontumor tissue. Findings are consistent with lymph node origin and intratumoral expansion of most tumor T cells. Tumor T cell lymph node origin was a supported hypothesis, not proven.

This clonotype occurred a few times. Antigen: not known. Using its own MiXCR run on the multiplex PCR reads, TCRdb lists one record per CDR3 protein. This table holds about 47,000 distinct CDR3 sequences, more than 20% found once. The clonotype comes from a female donor with breast cancer. Some clones in this sample may be carry-over from other donors' samples. Sequencing was done on a sample of breast tumor tissue.

The CDR3 protein is CASSLWGTSGQLKETQYF. In DNA, the CDR3 is TGTGCCAGCAGTTTATGGGGGACTAGCGGACAATTAAAAGAGACCCAGTACTTC. The J gene is TRBJ2-5, the V gene TRBV27, with 11 bases fitting TRBD2. The CDR3 totals 18 residues. V was clipped by 1 base and J by 3 bases; unmatched bases: 10. CDR1 MNHEY and CDR2 SMNVEV come from the germline V gene (reference sequence).